The 9 T cell receptor beta chains below were found in one sample sequenced in a study of blood T cell repertoires in COVID-19 (dated by TCRdb to 2019 to 2021). To prepare the library, the immunoSEQ multiplex PCR assay was applied. Imported from immuneACCESS, the table was reduced by TCRdb to in-frame sequences with V and J called. These copies leave out some clones; in studies compared against another copy, an unresolved V gene accounts for under half, and the cause of the remainder is not known. The sample yields 30,000 or so clones; roughly 90% were counted once. The top ten clones comprise less than 4.5% of the sample. Source material: peripheral blood. All receptors derive from a human donor in a cohort sampled during active COVID-19.

The chain is built from TRBV6-6 and TRBJ1-4; D gene unclear. V lost 6 bases to trimming and J lost 4 bases, with 12 bases between them. The CDR3 sequence is 14 residues long. Germline loops: CDR1 MNHNY, CDR2 SVGAGI (reference sequence). The CDR3 here is CASRTGSNNEKLFF. The CDR3 DNA is TGTGCCAGCAGAACCGGGTCCAATAATGAAAAACTGTTTTTT.

The chain uses TRBV5-4 and TRBJ2-1; 7 positions agree with TRBD1. Germline V gene data show CDR1 as SGHNT and CDR2 as YYREEE (reference sequence). The junction had 6 bases not matched to a gene; V was cut back by 2 bases and J by 4 bases. The CDR3 spans 15 residues. This CDR3 reads CASSFSGTAYNEQFF. The DNA for the CDR3 is TGTGCCAGCAGCTTCTCCGGGACAGCGTACAATGAGCAGTTCTTC.

This rearrangement joins TRBV6-5 to TRBJ1-1; no clear D gene. Germline V gene sequence: CDR1 MNHEY, CDR2 SVGAGI. There are 13 residues in the CDR3. The germline V and J ends were trimmed by 2 bases and 3 bases, with 7 bases remaining between them. The CDR3 spells CASSYREDTEAFF. DNA of the CDR3: TGTGCCAGCAGTTACCGGGAAGACACTGAAGCTTTCTTT.

This clone was observed once. The chain couples TRBV5-1 to TRBJ2-7; 7 bases map to TRBD1. The CDR3 is 14 amino acids. The trim removed 2 bases at V and 3 bases at J, leaving 5 bases unmatched. The germline CDR1 and CDR2 sequences are SGHRS and YFSETQ. The CDR3 is CASSLFGDSYEQYF. The DNA for the CDR3 is TGCGCCAGCAGCTTATTCGGGGACAGCTACGAGCAGTACTTC.

V usage is TRBV24-1 and J usage is TRBJ1-4; 8 bases are shared with TRBD1. CDR3 length equals 16 residues. V was pared by 4 bases and J by 3 bases, with 6 bases of the junction left unmatched. Germline V gene data show CDR1 as KGHDR and CDR2 as SFDVKD. The DNA for the CDR3 is TGTGCCACCAGTGAGTCAGGGGGCGCGGCTAATGAAAAACTGTTTTTT. Protein product: CATSESGGAANEKLFF.

This clone was counted once. This sequence joins TRBV4-3 and TRBJ2-2, with TRBD2 identical over 11 bases. Germline V CDR1 and CDR2: LGHNA, YSLEER. The CDR3 sequence is 17 residues long. J was trimmed by 3 bases and V by 1 base; bases with no gene match: 4. CDR3: CASSQAGTSGYTGELFF. Written as DNA, the CDR3 is TGCGCCAGCAGCCAAGCCGGGACTAGCGGCTACACCGGGGAGCTGTTTTTT.

The V gene is TRBV5-1, the J gene TRBJ1-1; 7 bases fit TRBD1. J was trimmed by 8 bases and V by 8 bases; bases with no gene match: 6. There are 11 residues in the CDR3. Germline CDR1 SGHRS, CDR2 YFSETQ. This CDR3 reads CASSKQGEAFF. CDR3 sequence (DNA): TGCGCCAGTTCGAAACAGGGGGAAGCTTTCTTT.

This clone has more than one count but fewer than ten. The V call is TRBV6-5, the J call TRBJ2-2, with 8 nucleotides matching TRBD1. Trimming took 10 bases from V and 7 from J; bases not matched to a gene: 11. CDR1 is MNHEY and CDR2 is SVGAGI in the germline V gene. The CDR3 is 14 amino acids. The CDR3 region is CAIRRTGFSGELFF. The CDR3 coding sequence is TGTGCCATCCGGAGGACAGGGTTTAGCGGGGAGCTGTTTTTT.

The sample holds one count of this clone. CDR3 DNA sequence: TGCGCCAGCAGCCTCGGGGGGCTCTCCTACAATGAGCAGTTCTTC. Amino acid sequence: CASSLGGLSYNEQFF. This chain joins TRBV4-3 and TRBJ2-1, with D perhaps TRBD2 (7 bases). The CDR3 sequence is 15 residues long. V lost 4 bases to trimming and J lost 0 bases, with 10 bases between them. The germline gives CDR1 LGHNA, CDR2 YSLEER.